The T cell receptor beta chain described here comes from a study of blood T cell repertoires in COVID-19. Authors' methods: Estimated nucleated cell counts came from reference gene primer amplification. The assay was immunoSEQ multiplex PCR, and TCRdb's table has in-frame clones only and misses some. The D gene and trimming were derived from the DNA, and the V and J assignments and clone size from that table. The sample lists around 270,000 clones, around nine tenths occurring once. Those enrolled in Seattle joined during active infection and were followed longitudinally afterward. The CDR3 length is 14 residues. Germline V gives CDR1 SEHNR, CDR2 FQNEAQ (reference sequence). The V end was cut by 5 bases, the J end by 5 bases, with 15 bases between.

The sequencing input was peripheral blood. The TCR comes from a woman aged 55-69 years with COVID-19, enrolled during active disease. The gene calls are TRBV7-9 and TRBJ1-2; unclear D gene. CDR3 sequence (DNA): TGTGCCAGCAGCGTCGAAACAGAATCTTATGGCTACACCTTC. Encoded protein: CASSVETESYGYTF.